Each of the 27 T cell receptor beta chains below was sequenced from the same sample in a study of control samples from healthy donors and cancer patients. Libraries were prepared by immunoSEQ multiplex PCR; TCRdb keeps only in-frame clonotypes and omits some of them. The sample includes around 67,000 clones, roughly nine tenths of them seen just once. Material: PBMCs. The receptor source for this set is a man aged 55 to 70 with colorectal cancer.

This sequence joins TRBV2 and TRBJ1-1; D is undetermined. CDR3 length equals 11 residues. Germline-derived CDR1 and CDR2 are SNHLY and FYNNEI. The V gene lost 5 bases and the J gene lost 11 bases, with 12 bases spanning the gap. The CDR3 region is CASSWGDSAFF. The CDR3 coding sequence is TGTGCCAGCAGTTGGGGTGATTCGGCTTTCTTT.

V is TRBV29-1 and J is TRBJ1-1; D is possibly TRBD1 (5 bases). Trimming took off 2 bases at V and 5 bases at J, with 9 bases between the two ends. Germline assignment: CDR1 SQVTM and CDR2 ANQGSEA. The CDR3 runs to 12 residues. As DNA, the CDR3 is TGCAGCGTTGAACAGGGTGCGACTGAAGCTTTCTTT. Translating gives CSVEQGATEAFF.

This rearrangement joins TRBV5-1 to TRBJ1-2, with D possibly matching TRBD1 (6 bases). Germline assignment: CDR1 SGHRS and CDR2 YFSETQ. With 4 bases removed from V and 4 bases from J, the gap between germline ends came to 17 bases. The CDR3 sequence is 15 residues long. Here the CDR3 reads CASSPPSGGVYGYTF. CDR3 in DNA: TGCGCCAGCAGCCCCCCCTCGGGGGGCGTCTATGGCTACACCTTC. Supplemented by reference TRBV5-1 and TRBJ1-2, the full variable domain reads KAGVTQTPRYLIKTRGQQVTLSCSPISGHRSVSWYQQTPGQGLQFLFEYFSETQRNKGNFPGRFSGRQFSNSRSEMNVSTLELGDSALYLCASSPPSGGVYGYTFGSGTRLTVV.

On this clone: This sample includes further DNA sequences coding for the same CDR3. The chain combines TRBV3-1 (or the pseudogene TRBV3-2) with TRBJ2-2; unclear D gene. The V gene's germline CDR1 is LGHDT and CDR2 YNNKEL (reference sequence). Trimming removed 2 bases from V and 7 bases from J, with 2 bases in between. The length of the CDR3 is 11 residues. CDR3 residues: CASSQSGELFF. As DNA, the CDR3 is TGTGCCAGCAGCCAAAGCGGGGAGCTGTTTTTT.

The chain joins TRBV6-2 or TRBV6-3 to TRBJ2-1; 13 bases match TRBD2. Looked up from germline, CDR1 is MNHEY and CDR2 is SVGEGT. The CDR3 is 17 residues long. Trimming took 5 bases from V and 7 from J; bases not matched to a gene: 11. CDR3 sequence reads: CASSGIWTSGGGNEQFF. The DNA for the CDR3 is TGTGCCAGCAGTGGGATATGGACTAGCGGGGGAGGGAATGAGCAGTTCTTC.

This clone appeared a few times. V and J are TRBV7-8 and TRBJ2-1, with 7 bases matching TRBD2. Germline V CDR1 and CDR2: SGHVS, FQNEAQ. With V trimmed by 1 base and J by 9 bases, 6 bases remained unmatched. There are 14 residues in the CDR3. For the CDR3, the DNA is TGTGCCAGCAGCTTAGAGGCCTGGGGGGGTGAGCAGTTCTTC. Translation: CASSLEAWGGEQFF. The entire variable domain, with the rest obtained from reference TRBV7-8 and TRBJ2-1, is as follows: GAGVSQSPRYKVAKRGQDVALRCDPISGHVSLFWYQQALGQGPEFLTYFQNEAQLDKSGLPSDRFFAERPEGSVSTLKIQRTQQEDSAVYLCASSLEAWGGEQFFGPGTRLTVL.

The chain carries TRBV9 and TRBJ2-6; TRBD1 agrees at 12 bases. V lost 4 bases, J lost 1 base, and 3 bases stayed unmatched. CDR1 SGDLS and CDR2 YYNGEE come from the germline V gene. There are 17 residues in the CDR3. CDR3 DNA: TGTGCCAGCAGCTTGGGACAGGGGGCATCTGGGGCCAACGTCCTGACTTTC. It codes for CASSLGQGASGANVLTF.

The rearrangement links TRBV30 to TRBJ2-7, with unresolved D. With 6 bases removed from V and 1 base from J, the gap between germline ends came to 13 bases. The CDR3 has 13 residues. Germline values: CDR1 GTSNPN, CDR2 SVGIG (reference sequence). The CDR3 loop is CACFPDGSYEQYF. CDR3 DNA sequence: TGTGCCTGCTTCCCGGACGGGTCCTACGAGCAGTACTTC.

V gene TRBV21-1 combines with J gene TRBJ1-6. TRBV21-1 is a listed pseudogene. This CDR3 spans 13 amino acids. As DNA, the CDR3 is TGTGCCAGCAGCAAAATTCGGAGTTCACCCCTCCACTTT. Translated, it gives CASSKIRSSPLHF.

The chain recombines TRBV12-5 with TRBJ2-1, with D possibly being TRBD1 (6 bases). Per the germline V gene, CDR1 is LGHNT and CDR2 is FRNRAP. This CDR3 comprises 13 residues. The chain's CDR3 is CSQGHPSYNEQFF. The CDR3 DNA follows: TGTTCCCAGGGGCACCCCTCCTACAATGAGCAGTTCTTC.

The rearrangement links TRBV13 to TRBJ2-3, with TRBD1 matching over 12 bases. CDR3 length: 15 amino acids. Looked up from germline, CDR1 is PRHDT and CDR2 is FYEKMQ (reference sequence). V lost 3 bases to trimming and J lost 6 bases; unmatched junction nucleotides: 4. The CDR3 coding sequence is TGTGCCAGCAGCTTGGGACAGGGGGCAGGGGATACGCAGTATTTT. It yields the protein CASSLGQGAGDTQYF.

This clone turned up a few times. CDR3 DNA sequence: TGTGCCAGCAGCAAGGACAGGGGGTTTGGAAACACCATATATTTT. It yields the protein CASSKDRGFGNTIYF. The rearrangement uses TRBV2 and TRBJ1-3, with 10 nucleotides matching TRBD1. CDR1 is SNHLY and CDR2 is FYNNEI in the germline V gene. J gave up 3 bases and V 6 bases, and 5 bases lay outside the gene matches. This CDR3 spans 15 amino acids. Supplemented by reference TRBV2 and TRBJ1-3, the full variable domain reads EPEVTQTPSHQVTQMGQEVILRCVPISNHLYFYWYRQILGQKVEFLVSFYNNEISEKSEIFDDQFSVERPDGSNFTLKIRSTKLEDSAMYFCASSKDRGFGNTIYFGEGSWLTVV.

This clone is a singleton in its sample. The chain joins TRBV7-9 to TRBJ1-1; D gene uncertain. The V gene lost 0 bases and the J gene lost 8 bases, with 4 bases spanning the gap. The CDR3 loop spans 11 amino acids. Germline loops: CDR1 SEHNR, CDR2 FQNEAQ (reference sequence). CDR3 protein: CASSLAGEAFF. CDR3 sequence (DNA): TGTGCCAGCAGCTTAGCAGGGGAAGCTTTCTTT. The full variable domain, rest sourced from reference TRBV7-9 and TRBJ1-1, is DTGVSQNPRHKITKRGQNVTFRCDPISEHNRLYWYRQTLGQGPEFLTYFQNEAQLEKSRLLSDRFSAERPKGSFSTLEIQRTEQGDSAMYLCASSLAGEAFFGQGTRLTVV.

This clone was found once. The chain combines TRBV4-2 with TRBJ1-1; D is uncertain. V lost 1 base and J 1 base, leaving 10 bases between the germline ends. Germline lookup yields CDR1 LGHNA and CDR2 YNFKEQ. The CDR3 is 15 residues long. CDR3 DNA sequence: TGTGCCAGCAGCCAAGCAGTGTCACAGAACACTGAAGCTTTCTTT. It is translated as CASSQAVSQNTEAFF.

The genes are TRBV13 and TRBJ2-5; either TRBD1 or TRBD2 may supply D (6 bases each). The CDR3 has 17 amino acids. V was trimmed by 1 base and J by 5 bases, leaving 20 bases between them. CDR1 and CDR2 from the germline V gene are PRHDT and FYEKMQ (reference sequence). CDR3 residues: CASSLVAAGGSRETQYF. CDR3 DNA: TGTGCCAGCAGCTTAGTAGCGGCTGGGGGCTCAAGGGAGACCCAGTACTTC. Based on the CDR3 plus reference TRBV13 and TRBJ2-5, the full variable domain is AAGVIQSPRHLIKEKRETATLKCYPIPRHDTVYWYQQGPGQDPQFLISFYEKMQSDKGSIPDRFSAQQFSDYHSELNMSSLELGDSALYFCASSLVAAGGSRETQYFGPGTRLLVL.

The chain employs TRBV5-6 and TRBJ2-1; 10 nucleotides agree with TRBD2. Germline V gene data show CDR1 as SGHDT and CDR2 as YYEEEE. J gave up 6 bases and V 4 bases, and 10 bases lay outside the gene matches. The CDR3 is 16 residues long. The CDR3 sequence is CASSPGASGGINEQFF. In DNA form, the CDR3 reads TGTGCCAGCAGCCCTGGGGCTAGCGGGGGAATCAATGAGCAGTTCTTC.

The count of this clone is one. V and J are TRBV7-2 and TRBJ2-1; D is possibly TRBD1 (6 bases). This CDR3 is 16 amino acids long. Germline V gives CDR1 SGHTA, CDR2 FQGNSA. V shed 5 bases and J shed 3 bases, with 17 bases lying between them. This chain's CDR3 is CASSLEGRGGYNEQFF. The CDR3, as DNA: TGTGCCAGCAGCCTAGAGGGCAGGGGTGGCTACAATGAGCAGTTCTTC. The complete variable domain, with remaining parts taken from reference TRBV7-2 and TRBJ2-1, reads GAGVSQSPSNKVTEKGKDVELRCDPISGHTALYWYRQSLGQGLEFLIYFQGNSAPDKSGLPSDRFSAERTGGSVSTLTIQRTQQEDSAVYLCASSLEGRGGYNEQFFGPGTRLTVL.

The sample holds one count of this clone. The junction departs from the called germline gene at one end, perhaps through a read error. The chain carries TRBV4-1 and TRBJ1-1; no firm D call. Germline V gene sequence: CDR1 MGHRA, CDR2 YSYEKL. The CDR3 loop spans 14 amino acids. This CDR3 is CASSEDTVSTEAFF. Here the CDR3 DNA reads TGCGCCAGCAGCGAAGACACGGTCTCCACTGAAGCTTTCTTT.

In this sample, this clone is medium-sized (0.01 to 0.1%). V and J are TRBV18 and TRBJ1-5; 10 bases are shared with TRBD1. Germline V gene data show CDR1 as KGHSH and CDR2 as LQKENI. The J segment lost 4 bases and the V segment lost 4 bases, leaving 1 base of the junction unmatched. CDR3 length: 14 amino acids. The CDR3 loop reads CASSQGQGNQPQHF. Here the CDR3 DNA reads TGTGCCAGCTCACAGGGACAGGGGAATCAGCCCCAGCATTTT.

The chain is built from TRBV3-1 (or the pseudogene TRBV3-2) and TRBJ1-2, with 7 positions matching TRBD1. Germline V gene sequence: CDR1 LGHDT, CDR2 YNNKEL (reference sequence). Germline trimming cut 3 bases from V and 1 base from J; bases unmatched to any gene: 2. The length of the CDR3 is 14 residues. CDR3 sequence: CASSHQGDNYGYTF. The CDR3 DNA reads TGTGCCAGCAGCCATCAGGGGGATAACTATGGCTACACCTTC.

The rearrangement uses TRBV7-3 and TRBJ2-3; possibly TRBD2 for D (7 bases). The V end was cut by 3 bases, the J end by 1 base, with 11 bases between. The CDR3 sequence is 15 residues long. Germline CDR1 SGHTA, CDR2 FQGTGA. DNA for the CDR3: TGTGCCAGCAGCTTCGGGGGGCCGCGCACAGATACGCAGTATTTT. This gives the protein CASSFGGPRTDTQYF. Full variable domain (missing parts from reference TRBV7-3 and TRBJ2-3): GAGVSQTPSNKVTEKGKYVELRCDPISGHTALYWYRQSLGQGPEFLIYFQGTGAADDSGLPNDRFFAVRPEGSVSTLKIQRTERGDSAVYLCASSFGGPRTDTQYFGPGTRLTVL.

The chain joins TRBV12-3 or TRBV12-4 to TRBJ2-7; no clear D gene. CDR3 size: 13 residues. V shed 3 bases and J shed 3 bases, with 9 bases lying between them. The DNA for the CDR3 is TGTGCCAGCAGTTTCGGACCTGACTACGAGCAGTACTTC. This gives the protein CASSFGPDYEQYF.

For this clone: One end of the junction varies from germline; a read error may be responsible. The chain is built from TRBV9 and TRBJ2-7; D unclear. From germline, CDR1 is SGDLS and CDR2 YYNGEE. This CDR3 spans 12 amino acids. CDR3 sequence reads: CASSVEGGPPRF. DNA for the CDR3: TGTGCCAGCAGCGTAGAAGGCGGACCACCCCGCTTC. Full variable domain (remainder filled in from reference TRBV9 and TRBJ2-7): DSGVTQTPKHLITATGQRVTLRCSPRSGDLSVYWYQQSLDQGLQFLIQYYNGEERAKGNILERFSAQQFPDLHSELNLSSLELGDSALYFCASSVEGGPPRFGPGTRLTVT.

The chain is built from TRBV4-3 and TRBJ2-2, with D unclear. The ends were cut back, 1 base at V and 6 bases at J, with 12 bases in the middle. The CDR3 length is 15 residues. Per germline, CDR1 LGHNA and CDR2 YSLEER. In nucleotides, the CDR3 is TGCGCCAGCAGCCAAGTTTCGGTCCTGGCCGGGGAGCTGTTTTTT. It codes for CASSQVSVLAGELFF.

The V gene is TRBV3-1 (or the pseudogene TRBV3-2), the J gene TRBJ1-4; D gene unclear. V lost 4 bases to trimming and J lost 5 bases, with 17 bases between them. In germline, CDR1 is LGHDT, CDR2 YNNKEL (reference sequence). The CDR3 has 16 amino acids. CDR3 in DNA: TGTGCCAGCAGCCTTACGGGGTCCGGGCTCAATGAAAAACTGTTTTTT. Amino acids: CASSLTGSGLNEKLFF.

Concerning this clone itself: Other DNA sequences in this specimen translate into the identical CDR3. This rearrangement joins TRBV18 to TRBJ1-5; unclear D gene. CDR1 KGHSH and CDR2 LQKENI come from the germline V gene. The CDR3 consists of 13 residues. V was trimmed by 3 bases and J by 5 bases, leaving 8 bases between them. The CDR3 DNA sequence: TGTGCCAGCTCACCGGGCAGAGATCAGCCCCAGCATTTT. It is translated as CASSPGRDQPQHF.

This chain uses TRBV5-4 with TRBJ2-1, with a weak D call TRBD2 (5 bases). The germline CDR1 and CDR2 sequences are SGHNT and YYREEE (reference sequence). The V end lost 0 bases, the J end lost 5 bases, and 12 bases lay between the germline ends. The CDR3 consists of 15 residues. CDR3 sequence: CASSLGTRGHNEQFF. CDR3 nucleotide sequence: TGTGCCAGCAGCTTGGGGACTCGAGGTCACAATGAGCAGTTCTTC.